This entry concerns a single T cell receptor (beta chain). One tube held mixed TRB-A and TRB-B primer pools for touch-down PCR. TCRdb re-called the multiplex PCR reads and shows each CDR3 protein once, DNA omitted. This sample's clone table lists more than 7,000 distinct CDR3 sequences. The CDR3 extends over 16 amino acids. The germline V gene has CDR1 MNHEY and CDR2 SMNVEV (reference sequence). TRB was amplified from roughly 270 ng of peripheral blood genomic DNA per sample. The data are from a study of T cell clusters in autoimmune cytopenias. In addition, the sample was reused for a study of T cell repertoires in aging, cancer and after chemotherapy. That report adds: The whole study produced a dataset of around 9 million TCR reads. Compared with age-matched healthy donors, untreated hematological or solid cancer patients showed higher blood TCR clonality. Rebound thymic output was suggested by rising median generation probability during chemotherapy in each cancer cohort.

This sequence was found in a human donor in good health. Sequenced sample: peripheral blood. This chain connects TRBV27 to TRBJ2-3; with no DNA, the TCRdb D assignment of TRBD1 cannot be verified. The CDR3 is CASSLRAALSTDTQYF.